The 19 T cell receptor beta chains reported below all come from one sample, sequenced in a study of blood T cell repertoires in COVID-19. Libraries were prepared by immunoSEQ multiplex PCR; TCRdb keeps only in-frame clonotypes and omits some of them. The profile shows 180,000 or so clones, 70% to 85% of them singletons. The specimen sequenced was PBMCs or T cells enriched from blood (not recorded which). These receptors were collected from a man between 50 and 59 years old who had recovered from COVID-19.

The chain recombines TRBV19 with TRBJ1-1, with 7 bases that match TRBD1. The germline gives CDR1 LNHDA, CDR2 SQIVND (reference sequence). There are 16 residues in the CDR3. Germline trimming cut 6 bases from V and 5 bases from J; bases unmatched to any gene: 15. The CDR3 is CASSKRTGLPKTEAFF. As DNA, the CDR3 is TGTGCCAGTAGCAAGCGGACAGGCCTCCCGAAAACTGAAGCTTTCTTT.

The rearrangement links TRBV7-9 to TRBJ1-4; TRBD1 aligns across 9 bases. V trimming: 7 bases; J trimming: 3 bases; junction bases outside the gene matches: 6. CDR1 is SEHNR, CDR2 FQNEAQ, per germline (reference sequence). CDR3 length equals 15 residues. Here the CDR3 reads CASNYGTGSNEKLFF. In DNA, the CDR3 is TGTGCCAGCAACTACGGGACAGGGTCTAATGAAAAACTGTTTTTT.

The chain employs TRBV5-1 and TRBJ2-5; tentative D call: TRBD1 (6 bases). V lost 4 bases and J lost 2, with 15 bases in between. Germline lookup yields CDR1 SGHRS and CDR2 YFSETQ. CDR3 length: 15 amino acids. CDR3 in amino acids: CASSPGGTPQETQYF. The CDR3 bases are TGCGCCAGCAGCCCCGGTGGGACACCTCAAGAGACCCAGTACTTC.

The chain is built from TRBV5-5 and TRBJ1-5; D gene unclear. The CDR3 has 16 residues. From germline, CDR1 is SGHKS and CDR2 YYEKEE (reference sequence). Trimming shortened V by 0 bases and J by 0 bases, and 10 bases separated the two germline ends. CDR3 sequence: CASSLGAPYSNQPQHF. The DNA of the CDR3 is TGTGCCAGCAGCTTGGGTGCACCCTATAGCAATCAGCCCCAGCATTTT.

This clone has at least ten counts. This chain uses TRBV5-4 with TRBJ2-4, with a possible D match to TRBD2 (6 bases). V shed 6 bases and J shed 0 bases, with 19 bases lying between them. The CDR3 contains 17 residues. Germline V gives CDR1 SGHNT, CDR2 YYREEE (reference sequence). The DNA of the CDR3 is TGTGCCAGCACCAGTTCCGCGGGGACGCTAGCCAAAAACATTCAGTACTTC. Its translation: CASTSSAGTLAKNIQYF.

The genes are TRBV18 and TRBJ2-3; possible D gene TRBD1, 6 bases. This CDR3 region has 17 residues. Between the trimmed V and J ends, which lost 4 bases and 5 bases, there was a span of 22 bases. Germline loops: CDR1 KGHSH, CDR2 LQKENI. CDR3 sequence (DNA): TGTGCCAGCTCACTGCCCGGCGGACAGACGTTGGGAGATACGCAGTATTTT. Protein: CASSLPGGQTLGDTQYF.

The CDR3, as DNA: TGTGCCAGCACCTCAGGGGGGAGTTCACCCCTCCACTTT. Translation gives CASTSGGSSPLHF. V and J are TRBV6-5 and TRBJ1-6, with TRBD1 matching over 7 bases. There are 13 residues in the CDR3. The ends lost 7 bases at V and 9 bases at J; junction bases unmatched: 6. The germline V gene encodes CDR1 MNHEY and CDR2 SVGAGI.

The chain recombines TRBV10-2 with TRBJ1-4; D is uncertain. This CDR3 region has 14 residues. Between the trimmed V and J ends, which lost 7 bases and 0 bases, there was a span of 9 bases. In germline, CDR1 is WSHSY, CDR2 SAAADI. The CDR3, as DNA: TGCGCCAGCAATGGAGATTCAACTAATGAAAAACTGTTTTTT. Its translation is CASNGDSTNEKLFF.

This sequence joins TRBV6-5 and TRBJ1-1, with 8 bases lining up with TRBD1. Losses at the gene ends were 6 bases for V and 5 bases for J; bases not matched to a gene: 8. CDR3 length: 14 residues. Germline V gene sequence: CDR1 MNHEY, CDR2 SVGAGI. The CDR3 sequence is CASSQGQGWTEAFF. The CDR3 nucleotides read TGTGCCAGCAGCCAAGGACAGGGTTGGACTGAAGCTTTCTTT.

V is TRBV7-2 and J is TRBJ2-3; D is perhaps TRBD1 (6 bases). CDR3 length: 18 residues. The germline gives CDR1 SGHTA, CDR2 FQGNSA. V was shortened by 5 bases and J by 0 bases, with 21 bases between the two germline ends. Written as DNA, the CDR3 is TGTGCCAGCAGCCCGACTCAAGAGTGGACAGCTAGCACAGATACGCAGTATTTT. Translating it yields CASSPTQEWTASTDTQYF.

The chain has TRBV19 and TRBJ1-3; 8 nucleotides line up with TRBD1. J was trimmed by 4 bases and V by 7 bases; bases with no gene match: 12. Germline CDR1 is LNHDA and CDR2 is SQIVND (reference sequence). There are 16 residues in the CDR3. Written as DNA, the CDR3 is TGTGCCAGTATCCCGACAGGGGTCCAACCCGGAAACACCATATATTTT. Its protein is CASIPTGVQPGNTIYF.

This clone appeared a single time. The chain carries TRBV10-2 and TRBJ2-7, with TRBD2 matching over 16 bases. The CDR3 spans 15 residues. Germline V gene data show CDR1 as WSHSY and CDR2 as SAAADI. With V trimmed by 6 bases and J by 4 bases, 3 bases remained unmatched. The DNA of the CDR3 is TGCGCCAGCAGGGCGGGACTAGCGGGGGGGTACGAGCAGTACTTC. Translation: CASRAGLAGGYEQYF.

This clone has a single count. V usage is TRBV5-5 and J usage is TRBJ1-5; TRBD1 matches 7 bases. This CDR3 is 16 amino acids long. CDR1 SGHKS and CDR2 YYEKEE come from the germline V gene (reference sequence). The V segment lost 1 base and the J segment 1 base; nucleotides outside the gene matches: 5. Here the CDR3 DNA reads TGTGCCAGCAGCTTGCCAGGGGGTCTGAGCAATCAGCCCCAGCATTTT. Amino acids: CASSLPGGLSNQPQHF.

This chain links TRBV4-1 with TRBJ1-4, with 7 bases that match TRBD1. After removal of 0 bases from V and 8 bases from J, the junction contained 6 bases not matched to a gene. The CDR3 totals 15 residues. Germline CDR1 and CDR2: MGHRA and YSYEKL. The CDR3 DNA follows: TGCGCCAGCAGCCAAGACGGGACAGTTGGAGAAAAACTGTTTTTT. It specifies CASSQDGTVGEKLFF.

The CDR3 sequence is CASIRIGQGGGNTIYF. The CDR3, as DNA: TGTGCCAGCATCCGTATCGGACAGGGAGGTGGAAACACCATATATTTT. The chain is built from TRBV28 and TRBJ1-3, with 8 bases lining up with TRBD1. Trimming at V came to 7 bases and at J to 3 bases, leaving 11 bases not matched to a gene. Germline loops: CDR1 MDHEN, CDR2 SYDVKM. The CDR3 loop spans 16 amino acids.

The genes are TRBV3-1 (or the pseudogene TRBV3-2) and TRBJ2-7, with 9 nucleotides matching TRBD1. Germline CDR1 and CDR2: LGHDT and YNNKEL (reference sequence). This CDR3 contains 14 residues. V was clipped by 4 bases and J by 5 bases; unmatched bases: 6. The CDR3 spells CASSPWTGADEQYF. Here the CDR3 DNA reads TGTGCCAGCAGCCCCTGGACAGGGGCTGACGAGCAGTACTTC.

This rearrangement joins TRBV29-1 to TRBJ2-3; D unclear. Looked up from germline, CDR1 is SQVTM and CDR2 is ANQGSEA. The CDR3 extends over 13 amino acids. Trimming left V 7 bases short and J 0 bases short, with 11 bases between. The CDR3 DNA reads TGCAGCGCCGAGAAGCCTAGCACAGATACGCAGTATTTT. Translation: CSAEKPSTDTQYF.

The V gene is TRBV11-2, the J gene TRBJ1-5; D possibly corresponds to TRBD1 (6 bases). Per germline, CDR1 SGHAT and CDR2 FQNNGV. The V gene lost 2 bases and the J gene lost 3 bases, with 14 bases spanning the gap. This CDR3 region has 16 residues. The CDR3 region is CASSLNPGAPNQPQHF. The CDR3 DNA follows: TGTGCCAGCAGCTTAAACCCAGGGGCTCCCAATCAGCCCCAGCATTTT. Variable domain in full (rest from reference TRBV11-2 and TRBJ1-5): EAGVAQSPRYKIIEKRQSVAFWCNPISGHATLYWYQQILGQGPKLLIQFQNNGVVDDSQLPKDRFSAERLKGVDSTLKIQPAKLEDSAVYLCASSLNPGAPNQPQHFGDGTRLSIL.

This clone has a handful of counts. The chain couples TRBV4-1 to TRBJ2-7; the D is unclear. This CDR3 contains 13 residues. The V gene's germline CDR1 is MGHRA and CDR2 YSYEKL. V was clipped by 2 bases and J by 4 bases, with 9 bases between them. CDR3 region: CASSQSLVYEQYF. In DNA form, the CDR3 reads TGCGCCAGCAGCCAATCACTGGTGTACGAGCAGTACTTC.